This is a list of T cell receptor beta chains from one sample in a study of blood T cells in healthy people across ages. MiXCR, run by TCRdb on the 5' RACE reads, gives a single entry per CDR3 protein. The repertoire has some 1.5 million distinct CDR3 sequences, roughly 28% of them found once; the top ten carry 7.7%. Sequences were obtained from blood. Source of these receptors: a woman aged 30 to 39 in good health. Both conserved end residues are part of each CDR3. D genes are given only for firm matches. Size values are once, few and many counts, or a class for expanded clones, and some rows have none.

D gene	V gene	J gene	clone size	CDR3 DNA	CDR3 protein
.	TRBV11-2	TRBJ2-7	.	TGTGCCAGCAGCTTAGATCTGCGAGGGGGCTACGAGCAGTACTTC	CASSLDLRGGYEQYF
TRBD1	TRBV7-3	TRBJ1-2	few	TGTGCCAGCAGCCCCACAGGGGCGCAGTATGGCTACACCTTC	CASSPTGAQYGYTF
.	TRBV25-1	TRBJ2-4	.	TGTGCCAAGGACGGTAAAAACATTCAGTACTTC	CAKDGKNIQYF
TRBD1	TRBV11-2	TRBJ2-1	many	TGTGCCAGCAGCCCCCGGACAGGGAAGGACAATGAGCAGTTCTTC	CASSPRTGKDNEQFF
TRBD2	TRBV27	TRBJ2-1	.	TGTGCCAGCAGTATTGGACTAGCGGAGTACGATGAGCAGTTCTTC	CASSIGLAEYDEQFF
.	TRBV5-1	TRBJ2-1	.	TGCGCCAACAGCTTGAACGAGGTGCAGTTCTTC	CANSLNEVQFF
TRBD2	TRBV7-2	TRBJ2-1	few	TGTGCCAGCAGCTTAGCGGGGACTAGCAGGCATGAGCAGTTCTTC	CASSLAGTSRHEQFF
TRBD1	TRBV18	TRBJ2-7	.	TGTGCCAGCTCATCGGGGGACAGGGGTCAAATAGAGCAGTACTTC	CASSSGDRGQIEQYF
TRBD1	TRBV9	TRBJ2-5	.	TGTGCCAGCAGCGTAGCTGGGCAGGGGGCTGGAAATGAGCAGTACTTC	CASSVAGQGAGNEQYF
.	TRBV20-1	TRBJ1-5	many	TGCAGTGCTACTCAGGGAAATCAGCCCCAGCATTTT	CSATQGNQPQHF
.	TRBV5-1	TRBJ1-2	.	TGCGCCGGCAGCCCGGACGGACCCCATGATGGCTACACCTTC	CAGSPDGPHDGYTF
.	TRBV14	TRBJ2-5	.	TGTGCCAGCAGCCAAGATCTCACAGGGCTACGAGCAAGAGAGACCCAGTACTTC	CASSQDLTGLRARETQYF
.	TRBV7-9	TRBJ2-7	.	TGTGCCGGCAGCCAAGTAGGGAGCAGTAGCTCCTACGAGCAGTACTTC	CAGSQVGSSSSYEQYF
.	TRBV28	TRBJ2-3	few	TGTGCCAGCAGCTACTCCGGGTCTAGAAACACAGATACGCAGTATTTT	CASSYSGSRNTDTQYF
.	TRBV20-1	TRBJ1-5	few	TGCAGTGCTAGAGAACAAGAAAATCAGCCCCAGCATTTT	CSAREQENQPQHF
.	TRBV5-1	TRBJ1-2	.	TGCGCCAGCAGAAACAGTGATGGCTACACCTTC	CASRNSDGYTF
TRBD1	TRBV7-9	TRBJ2-5	.	TGTGCCAGCAGCTCCACAGGGGAGTACCAAGAGACCCAGTACTTC	CASSSTGEYQETQYF
.	TRBV13	TRBJ1-4	.	TGTGCCAGCAGCCGAAAACCGACGGACTCTAATGAAAAACTGTTTTTT	CASSRKPTDSNEKLFF